The 31 T cell receptor beta chains below were found in one sample sequenced in a study of T cells after posttransplantation cyclophosphamide. Only in-frame clones appear in the TCRdb table, and some are missing; sequencing was by immunoSEQ multiplex PCR. The sample has 30,000 to 35,000 clones, none seen only once. The sequencing sample was made of PBMCs. Receptors were obtained from a young woman in good health and a related stem cell transplant donor.

This clone was counted many times. The genes are TRBV5-1 and TRBJ1-1; possibly TRBD1 for D (6 bases). V was trimmed by 4 bases and J by 0 bases, leaving 16 bases between them. This CDR3 is 16 amino acids long. Germline V gene data show CDR1 as SGHRS and CDR2 as YFSETQ. CDR3 loop: CASSLQGPDMNTEAFF. CDR3 coding DNA: TGCGCCAGCAGCCTACAGGGTCCAGATATGAACACTGAAGCTTTCTTT.

This clone was found many times. The J gene is TRBJ2-2, the V gene TRBV7-2, with D maybe TRBD1 (6 bases). The CDR3 length is 14 residues. Trimming took off 5 bases at V and 7 bases at J, with 14 bases between the two ends. Per the germline V gene, CDR1 is SGHTA and CDR2 is FQGNSA. In DNA, the CDR3 is TGTGCCAGCAGCCCAGGGGCCTTCCGCGGGGAGCTGTTTTTT. It translates to CASSPGAFRGELFF.

This clone was recorded at least ten times. This sequence joins TRBV19 and TRBJ2-5; TRBD1 is a possible D gene (5 bases). Trimming removed 4 bases from V and 4 bases from J, with 16 bases in between. Germline V lookup: CDR1 LNHDA, CDR2 SQIVND (reference sequence). The CDR3 is made up of 15 amino acids. The CDR3 DNA follows: TGTGCCAGTAGTAAGCAGGGTAGAGTGGGAGAGACCCAGTACTTC. It encodes CASSKQGRVGETQYF.

This clone was seen ten or more times. CDR3 sequence: CASSPAGGLQNIQYF. The CDR3 nucleotides read TGTGCCAGCAGTCCAGCGGGGGGGCTACAAAACATTCAGTACTTC. The gene calls are TRBV27 and TRBJ2-4; 10 nucleotides line up with TRBD2. The length of the CDR3 is 15 residues. Germline assignment: CDR1 MNHEY and CDR2 SMNVEV (reference sequence). V trimming: 5 bases; J trimming: 5 bases; junction bases outside the gene matches: 6.

V gene TRBV7-2 combines with J gene TRBJ2-7; TRBD1 matches at 8 bases. The germline CDR1 and CDR2 sequences are SGHTA and FQGNSA. The CDR3 contains 16 residues. J lost 2 bases, V lost 5 bases, and 11 bases had no gene match. This CDR3 reads CASSRITGTGPYEQYF. As DNA, the CDR3 is TGTGCCAGCAGCCGGATAACCGGGACAGGTCCCTACGAGCAGTACTTC.

This clone was observed at least ten times. The J gene is TRBJ1-1, the V gene TRBV10-3, with D perhaps TRBD1 (5 bases). The germline V and J ends were trimmed by 4 bases and 1 base, with 10 bases remaining between them. Germline assignment: CDR1 ENHRY and CDR2 SYGVKD. The CDR3 contains 14 residues. The CDR3 bases are TGTGCCATCAGTGGGACAACAACGAACACTGAAGCTTTCTTT. Translation: CAISGTTTNTEAFF.

This clone was detected ten times or more. This rearrangement joins TRBV6-1 to TRBJ1-6; D unclear. The CDR3 runs to 14 residues. Germline CDR1 MNHNS, CDR2 SASEGT. Between the trimmed V and J ends, which lost 4 bases and 2 bases, there was a span of 6 bases. CDR3: CASSAGPYNSPLHF. DNA for the CDR3: TGTGCCAGCAGTGCGGGTCCCTATAATTCACCCCTCCACTTT.

In this sample, this clone turned up many times. The rearrangement uses TRBV19 and TRBJ1-1; tentatively, D is TRBD1 (5 bases). The CDR3 length is 15 residues. Germline V gene data show CDR1 as LNHDA and CDR2 as SQIVND (reference sequence). V was pared by 4 bases and J by 5 bases, with 17 bases between. For the CDR3, the DNA is TGTGCCAGTAGTAACCTCCGTGGGGGGTGGACTGAAGCTTTCTTT. Its translation: CASSNLRGGWTEAFF. The entire variable domain, with the rest obtained from reference TRBV19 and TRBJ1-1, is as follows: DGGITQSPKYLFRKEGQNVTLSCEQNLNHDAMYWYRQDPGQGLRLIYYSQIVNDFQKGDIAEGYSVSREKKESFPLTVTSAQKNPTAFYLCASSNLRGGWTEAFFGQGTRLTVV.

Many counts were recorded for this clone. The chain carries TRBV6-6 and TRBJ1-3; D is undetermined. This CDR3 is built from 14 residues. V lost 4 bases and J 4 bases, leaving 11 bases between the germline ends. Per the germline V gene, CDR1 is MNHNY and CDR2 is SVGAGI (reference sequence). For the CDR3, the DNA is TGTGCCAGCAGTTCCGGGGTTTCCGGAAACACCATATATTTT. Residues: CASSSGVSGNTIYF.

This clone was counted between two and nine times. This sequence joins TRBV4-2 and TRBJ2-5, with 9 positions matching TRBD1. The CDR3 is 17 amino acids. Germline CDR1 LGHNA, CDR2 YNFKEQ. V trimming: 2 bases; J trimming: 3 bases; junction bases outside the gene matches: 10. DNA for the CDR3: TGTGCCAGCAGCCAAAAACACGCGGGGACAGGGAAAGAGACCCAGTACTTC. Translating it yields CASSQKHAGTGKETQYF.

This clone was seen at least ten times. The CDR3 DNA sequence: TGTGCCAGCGTACCCAGTGTGACTAGCGGGGGTGAGCAGTACTTC. It yields the protein CASVPSVTSGGEQYF. J is TRBJ2-7 and V is TRBV6-1; 12 nucleotides align to TRBD2. V shed 8 bases, J shed 7 bases, and the junction held 12 bases outside the gene matches. This CDR3 region has 15 residues. Germline V gene lookup returns CDR1 MNHNS and CDR2 SASEGT.

The rearrangement links TRBV27 to TRBJ2-6, with D uncertain. The CDR3 covers 19 residues. Trimming took 6 bases from V and 1 from J, leaving 22 bases between them. Germline CDR1 is MNHEY and CDR2 is SMNVEV (reference sequence). As DNA, the CDR3 is TGTGCCAGCAGGGTAGACACCTCGCCATCGATTTCTGGGGCCAACGTCCTGACTTTC. Translating gives CASRVDTSPSISGANVLTF.

The chain joins TRBV12-3 or TRBV12-4 to TRBJ1-4, with D perhaps matching TRBD1 (5 bases). V was shortened by 3 bases and J by 6 bases, with 11 bases between the two germline ends. This CDR3 comprises 14 residues. The CDR3 is CASSLGGYDEKLFF. CDR3 in DNA: TGTGCCAGCAGTTTGGGGGGGTATGATGAAAAACTGTTTTTT.

The gene calls are TRBV28 and TRBJ1-5, with unresolved D. This CDR3 comprises 15 residues. Germline V gives CDR1 MDHEN, CDR2 SYDVKM. V was pared by 6 bases and J by 0 bases, with 12 bases between. The CDR3 bases are TGTGCCAGCAGGCCGACACGCTATAGCAATCAGCCCCAGCATTTT. Translated: CASRPTRYSNQPQHF.

This clone came up a few times. The chain uses TRBV28 and TRBJ1-2; D may be TRBD1 (6 bases). The ends were cut back, 7 bases at V and 3 bases at J, with 21 bases in the middle. This CDR3 has 16 amino acids. The germline V gene has CDR1 MDHEN and CDR2 SYDVKM. CDR3 region: CASTLGAGVGDYGYTF. The CDR3 DNA follows: TGTGCCAGCACCCTGGGGGCAGGGGTTGGGGACTATGGCTACACCTTC.

This clone was found a few times. The chain combines TRBV5-1 with TRBJ2-7; 12 nucleotides match TRBD1. V trimming: 4 bases; J trimming: 4 bases; junction bases outside the gene matches: 6. The length of the CDR3 is 15 residues. Germline lookup yields CDR1 SGHRS and CDR2 YFSETQ. CDR3 nucleotide sequence: TGCGCCAGCAGCCTGGGACAGGGGGCCCATTACGAGCAGTACTTC. Translated, it gives CASSLGQGAHYEQYF.

The V gene is TRBV30, the J gene TRBJ2-7; 9 nucleotides match TRBD1. CDR3 length: 14 residues. Germline V lookup: CDR1 GTSNPN, CDR2 SVGIG (reference sequence). V lost 0 bases and J lost 5; bases outside the gene matches: 5. CDR3 bases: TGTGCCTGGAGTGTGGACAGGGGTCCCAACGAGCAGTACTTC. Residues: CAWSVDRGPNEQYF.

This clone was seen repeatedly, ten times or more. The chain couples TRBV7-9 to TRBJ2-5; 10 bases match TRBD2. Per germline, CDR1 SEHNR and CDR2 FQNEAQ (reference sequence). J gave up 4 bases and V 5 bases, and 13 bases lay outside the gene matches. This CDR3 has 17 amino acids. CDR3 amino acids: CASSPRTSGYGGETQYF. CDR3 sequence (DNA): TGTGCCAGCAGCCCTAGGACTAGCGGATACGGGGGAGAGACCCAGTACTTC. Using reference TRBV7-9 and TRBJ2-5 for the parts outside the CDR3, the full variable domain is DTGVSQNPRHKITKRGQNVTFRCDPISEHNRLYWYRQTLGQGPEFLTYFQNEAQLEKSRLLSDRFSAERPKGSFSTLEIQRTEQGDSAMYLCASSPRTSGYGGETQYFGPGTRLLVL.

The rearrangement joins TRBV30 to TRBJ2-7; D may be TRBD1 (6 bases). Germline values: CDR1 GTSNPN, CDR2 SVGIG (reference sequence). The CDR3 is 13 residues long. V lost 4 bases, J lost 3 bases, and 13 bases lay in between. CDR3 region: CAWNRDTNYEQYF. The DNA of the CDR3 is TGTGCCTGGAATCGGGACACTAACTACGAGCAGTACTTC.

This clone occurred many times. V and J are TRBV10-1 and TRBJ2-4; D is tentatively TRBD1 or TRBD2 (6 bases each). The V end lost 2 bases, the J end lost 1 base, and 12 bases lay between the germline ends. This CDR3 has 16 amino acids. The germline CDR1 and CDR2 sequences are WNHNN and SYGVQD (reference sequence). CDR3 coding DNA: TGCGCCAGCAGTGAGGTGGAGGGGGAGGCCAAAAACATTCAGTACTTC. Residues: CASSEVEGEAKNIQYF.

Ten or more counts support this clone. J is TRBJ1-2 and V is TRBV5-6; a weak D match, TRBD1 (6 bases). Germline V gives CDR1 SGHDT, CDR2 YYEEEE. The germline V and J ends were trimmed by 7 bases and 8 bases, with 15 bases remaining between them. This CDR3 comprises 12 residues. The CDR3 reads CASSWGPRGYTF. CDR3 coding DNA: TGTGCCAGCTCATGGGGGCCCAGGGGCTACACCTTC.

At least ten counts were recorded for this clone. This chain joins TRBV5-4 and TRBJ1-1, with D perhaps TRBD1 (5 bases). This CDR3 contains 14 residues. CDR1 is SGHNT, CDR2 YYREEE, per germline (reference sequence). V lost 3 bases, J lost 5 bases, and 14 bases lay in between. CDR3 nucleotide sequence: TGTGCCAGCAGCTCCTTAGGGGAGGAGACTGAAGCTTTCTTT. It translates to CASSSLGEETEAFF.

The chain has TRBV5-6 and TRBJ2-5; 9 bases align to TRBD1. With 2 bases clipped from V and 5 bases from J, the junction kept 7 bases outside the gene matches. Germline V gene lookup returns CDR1 SGHDT and CDR2 YYEEEE. CDR3 length equals 15 residues. CDR3 region: CASSLPTGGIETQYF. CDR3 in DNA: TGTGCCAGCAGCTTACCGACAGGGGGTATCGAGACCCAGTACTTC.

This clone was detected many times. The chain is built from TRBV7-9 and TRBJ1-3, with D unresolved. Germline loops: CDR1 SEHNR, CDR2 FQNEAQ (reference sequence). The CDR3 length is 15 residues. The V end lost 1 base, the J end lost 1 base, and 8 bases lay between the germline ends. The CDR3 nucleotides are TGTGCCAGCAGCTTAGTTCCGTTATCTGGAAACACCATATATTTT. Encoded protein: CASSLVPLSGNTIYF.

This clone was recorded at least ten times. The chain employs TRBV19 and TRBJ2-1, with D perhaps matching TRBD2 (5 bases). Germline lookup yields CDR1 LNHDA and CDR2 SQIVND (reference sequence). V was shortened by 2 bases and J by 9 bases, with 11 bases between the two germline ends. The CDR3 has 13 residues. CDR3 nucleotide sequence: TGTGCCAGTAGTATATCAGCGGCGGCTGAGCAGTTCTTC. Its protein is CASSISAAAEQFF.

The chain recombines TRBV6-4 with TRBJ2-3; 14 nucleotides match TRBD2. V was clipped by 6 bases and J by 0 bases; unmatched bases: 11. Germline V gene data show CDR1 as MRHNA and CDR2 as SNTAGT. CDR3 length: 19 residues. The CDR3 coding sequence is TGTGCCAGCAGCCGTTTCGGACTAGCGGGGGGCTCTAGCACAGATACGCAGTATTTT. Its translation is CASSRFGLAGGSSTDTQYF.

This clone came up many times. The chain uses TRBV7-6 and TRBJ2-7, with 9 bases fitting TRBD2. The CDR3 runs 15 residues. Per germline, CDR1 SGHVS and CDR2 FNYEAQ. V was pared by 3 bases and J by 2 bases, with 5 bases of the junction left unmatched. The CDR3 DNA reads TGTGCCAGCAGCTTGAGCGGGGGGTTCCCCTACGAGCAGTACTTC. It codes for CASSLSGGFPYEQYF.

In its sample, this clone was seen many times. This rearrangement joins TRBV19 to TRBJ2-2; 8 positions agree with TRBD1. Germline V gene sequence: CDR1 LNHDA, CDR2 SQIVND (reference sequence). The CDR3 is 16 residues long. The J segment lost 4 bases and the V segment lost 6 bases, leaving 10 bases of the junction unmatched. The CDR3 is CASSSRRQGITGELFF. CDR3 bases: TGTGCCAGTAGCAGCCGGAGACAGGGGATCACCGGGGAGCTGTTTTTT.

This clone was recorded at least ten times. The CDR3 DNA reads TGCAGCGTTGCGGTACTGAGCACTGAAGCTTTCTTT. It yields the protein CSVAVLSTEAFF. The genes are TRBV29-1 and TRBJ1-1; D unresolved. Trimming stripped 4 bases from V and 4 bases from J, with 10 bases between. This CDR3 is 12 amino acids long. CDR1 is SQVTM and CDR2 is ANQGSEA in the germline V gene.

This chain joins TRBV12-3 or TRBV12-4 and TRBJ1-2; 10 bases agree with TRBD1. V dropped 3 bases and J dropped 5; count of bases not matched to a gene: 0. The CDR3 spans 13 residues. CDR3 DNA: TGTGCCAGCAGTTTGGACAGGGGGTATGGCTACACCTTC. Translation gives CASSLDRGYGYTF.

The table lists this clone with many counts. This sequence joins TRBV5-1 and TRBJ1-3; the D gene is possibly TRBD1 (6 bases). Between the trimmed V and J ends, which lost 1 base and 1 base, there was a span of 9 bases. The CDR3 loop spans 15 amino acids. Per the germline V gene, CDR1 is SGHRS and CDR2 is YFSETQ. CDR3 region: CASSLRGGSGNTIYF. The CDR3 DNA follows: TGCGCCAGCAGCTTGAGAGGGGGATCTGGAAACACCATATATTTT.